The entry that follows covers one T cell receptor beta chain sequence. Its antigen is not known. This specimen belongs to a study of T cells in Graves' hyperthyroidism and ophthalmopathy. Whole-study results and caveats: Classification by a 13 V-J model distinguished ophthalmopathy from stable hyperthyroidism.

The hyperthyroidism patients had all been newly diagnosed, and their disease duration was under 2 months. Their ages ranged from 18 to 65 years. Diagnosis relied on clinical symptoms, serum thyroxine and TRAb, thyroid ultrasound and orbital computed tomography. TCR beta CDR3 region amplification was performed from RNA transcripts. HTBI primers were the set used in a first-round RT-PCR of the TCR CDR3. TCRdb fed the multiplex PCR reads into MiXCR, producing one record per CDR3 protein. Among around 380,000 distinct CDR3 sequences listed, about 14% were seen once. CDR1 is SGHKS, CDR2 YYEKEE, per germline (reference sequence). The V end was cut by 3 bases, the J end by 6 bases, with 12 bases between. CDR3 length: 13 amino acids.

V usage is TRBV5-5 and J usage is TRBJ1-2, with a tentative D call TRBD1 (5 bases). This clonotype originated in a man aged 25-45 years with Graves' hyperthyroidism that later progressed to Graves' ophthalmopathy. Source material: blood. The CDR3 sequence is CASSWDGRNGYTF. The CDR3 DNA follows: TGTGCCAGCAGCTGGGACGGACGAAATGGCTACACCTTC.